This record concerns one TCR beta chain sequence. The record originates from a study of blood T cell repertoires in COVID-19. The table came from immunoSEQ multiplex PCR; TCRdb's copy has only in-frame clones and leaves some out. The sample contains 130,000 to 150,000 clones, 88% of which appear only once. The CDR3 is made up of 15 amino acids. Germline V lookup: CDR1 MNHEY, CDR2 SVGEGT. V lost 5 bases, J lost 2 bases, and 2 bases stayed unmatched. This chain joins TRBV6-2 or TRBV6-3 and TRBJ2-5; the match to TRBD2 covers 13 bases. The source of this sequence is a man aged 50-60 years with active or convalescent COVID-19. Material: peripheral blood. The CDR3 sequence is CASSPGLAGQETQYF. DNA of the CDR3: TGTGCCAGCAGTCCGGGACTAGCGGGGCAAGAGACCCAGTACTTC.